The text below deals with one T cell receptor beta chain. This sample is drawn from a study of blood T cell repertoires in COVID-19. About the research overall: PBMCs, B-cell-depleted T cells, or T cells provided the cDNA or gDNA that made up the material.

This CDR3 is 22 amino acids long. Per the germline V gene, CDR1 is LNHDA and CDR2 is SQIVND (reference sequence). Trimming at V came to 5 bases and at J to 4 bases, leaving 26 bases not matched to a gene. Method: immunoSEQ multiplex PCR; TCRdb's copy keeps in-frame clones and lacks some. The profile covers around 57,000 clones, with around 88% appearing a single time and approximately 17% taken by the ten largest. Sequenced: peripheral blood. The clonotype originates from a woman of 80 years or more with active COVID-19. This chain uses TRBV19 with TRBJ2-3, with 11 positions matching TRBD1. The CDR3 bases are TGTGCCAGTAGTTTCCGGGACAGGGGGTCGATAAGCGGGGCCTCGGAGCCAGATACGCAGTATTTT. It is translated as CASSFRDRGSISGASEPDTQYF. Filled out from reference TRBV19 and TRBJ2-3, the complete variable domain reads DGGITQSPKYLFRKEGQNVTLSCEQNLNHDAMYWYRQDPGQGLRLIYYSQIVNDFQKGDIAEGYSVSREKKESFPLTVTSAQKNPTAFYLCASSFRDRGSISGASEPDTQYFGPGTRLTVL.